A selection of T cell receptor beta chains follows, all from one sample in a study of cytomegalovirus exposure and HLA in healthy donors. Produced via immunoSEQ multiplex PCR; TCRdb's table is partial and in-frame only. The sample lists about 110,000 clones; about two thirds were seen once. The sample was PBMCs. Receptor source: a boy aged 5-17 years in good health and CMV-seronegative. The CDR3 runs from the conserved cysteine through the conserved F or W. A D gene is named only where the DNA matches it firmly. Size values are once, few and many counts, or a class for expanded clones, and some rows have none.

>-|TRBJ2-7|TRBV19|TRBD2
TGTGCCAGTAGTCTAGCGGGGGGATCCTACGAGCAGTACTTC
CASSLAGGSYEQYF
>-|TRBJ2-3|TRBV7-8|-
TGTGCCAGCAGCTTAGCTTTTCTAGCGCCTTCCGGGGATACGCAGTATTTT
CASSLAFLAPSGDTQYF
>-|TRBJ1-1|TRBV7-2|-
TGTGCCAGCAGCTTAGAGGCAGGGGAAGCTTTCTTT
CASSLEAGEAFF
>few|TRBJ1-1|TRBV27|-
TGTGCCAGCAGACCCGGCACTGTTCAGGGTACGCGGACTGAAGCTTTCTTT
CASRPGTVQGTRTEAFF
>-|TRBJ2-3|TRBV5-6|TRBD1
TGTGCCAGCAGCTTGGACCCGGGACAGGGGGCAGATACGCAGTATTTT
CASSLDPGQGADTQYF
>-|TRBJ2-2|TRBV12-5|TRBD2
TGTGCTAGTGGTTTGGTACGGATCGGGAGGGCCGGAAGCGGGGAGCTGTTTTTT
CASGLVRIGRAGSGELFF
>few|TRBJ2-5|TRBV30|TRBD1
TGTGCCTGGAGTGCGCACGACAGGGGGATTTTTAGGACCCAGTACTTC
CAWSAHDRGIFRTQYF
>-|TRBJ2-5|TRBV27|-
TGTGCCAGCAGTTTATCGCCGGGTCTAAAGTGGGCCCAGTACTTC
CASSLSPGLKWAQYF
>-|TRBJ2-3|TRBV6-5|-
TGTGCCAGCAGGTCCAAAATCGCGAGGACGCAGTATTTT
CASRSKIARTQYF
>-|TRBJ2-7|TRBV7-6|TRBD1
TGTGCCAGCAGCTTGGGACAGGGGAACTCCTACGAGCAGTACTTC
CASSLGQGNSYEQYF
>-|TRBJ1-6|TRBV5-1|TRBD1
TGCGCCAGCAGCTTGGAGGGACACAGGGGACGGAATTCACCCCTCCACTTT
CASSLEGHRGRNSPLHF
>-|TRBJ1-1|TRBV25-1|-
TGTGCCAGCAGTCCAGCCGGCGGGCGGATGAACACTGAAGCTTTCTTT
CASSPAGGRMNTEAFF
>-|TRBJ2-4|TRBV10-2|TRBD2
TGCGCCAGCACCATCCGACTGGCGGGAGGAAACATTCAGTACTTC
CASTIRLAGGNIQYF